This T cell receptor (beta chain) derives from a study of T cell responses to AZD1222 COVID-19 vaccine. Study results and limitations: It was only a handful of AZD1222 recipients who were seropositive at baseline. Most donors were white British and more were female, and clonal diversity was possibly underestimated. At 160-218 and 743-854, vaccine-associated CD4 TCRs were dominant, and they spanned spike.

Profiling relied on immunoSEQ multiplex PCR, and the TCRdb table lists in-frame clones only, not all of them. The sample lists around 140,000 clones, about nine tenths seen once, with roughly 6.3% in the top ten. The CDR3 runs to 12 residues. Germline CDR1 GTSNPN, CDR2 SVGIG (reference sequence). V lost 8 bases to trimming and J lost 0 bases, with 8 bases between them. As regards this clone: Its antigen is not known.

Material: peripheral blood, obtained on day 0 of AZD1222 vaccination. This receptor was obtained from an adult in good health. The chain uses TRBV30 and TRBJ1-3; D remains unclear. The CDR3 is CAGLPSGNTIYF. In nucleotides, the CDR3 is TGTGCCGGCCTCCCCTCTGGAAACACCATATATTTT. Full variable domain (outside the CDR3, taken from reference TRBV30 and TRBJ1-3): SQTIHQWPATLVQPVGSPLSLECTVEGTSNPNLYWYRQAAGRGLQLLFYSVGIGQISSEVPQNLSASRPQDRQFILSSKKLLLSDSGFYLCAGLPSGNTIYFGEGSWLTVV.